This TCR beta chain was recorded in a study of HIV-infected patients and healthy controls. Regarding this clonotype: No antigen is known for it.

Approximately 510 ng RNA was reverse transcribed with alpha and beta constant-region primers. Using multiplexing indices, alpha and beta chain libraries were generated apart by chain-specific third strand synthesis. A 5' RACE adapter with a random hexamer and the SP2 primer site was joined to cDNA. The library had 12-nucleotide molecular identifiers formed by two random hexamers joined together. Using its own MiXCR run on the 5' RACE reads, TCRdb lists one record per CDR3 protein. The profile covers 15,000 to 20,000 distinct CDR3 sequences, with about a tenth appearing a single time and under 4% taken by the ten largest. Per the germline V gene, CDR1 is SGHDT and CDR2 is YYEEEE. The CDR3 has 17 residues. The V segment lost 5 bases and the J segment 2 bases; nucleotides outside the gene matches: 13. Overall study results and limits: HIV-associated CDR3 frequencies dropped significantly during therapy; CMV-associated ones, mostly rising, changed nonsignificantly. Comparisons were complicated because patients and controls had unequal numbers of distinct sequences.

Whole blood was used without fractionation, so all unsorted peripheral T cells were included. This chain joins TRBV5-6 and TRBJ2-7, with TRBD2 matching over 10 bases. This receptor was identified in an adult in good health. The sample comprised blood. The CDR3 loop reads CASRRGGLAPRAYEQYF. CDR3 DNA: TGTGCCAGCAGACGAGGGGGACTAGCGCCCAGAGCCTACGAGCAGTACTTC.